This is a list of T cell receptor beta chains from one sample in a study of T cell responses to AZD1222 COVID-19 vaccine. Sequencing used immunoSEQ multiplex PCR; TCRdb keeps in-frame clones, though not all of them. The sample has 150,000 to 180,000 clones, about 90% seen once. The material sequenced was peripheral blood, taken 28 days after the second AZD1222 dose. The receptor source for this set is an adult who received the AZD1222 COVID-19 vaccine. CDR3s include the opening cysteine and the closing phenylalanine or tryptophan. The D gene is left open where the match is weak. Rows give clone size only sometimes, using once, few, many, or a class for an expanded clone.

v_call,clone_size,j_call,d_call,cdr3_nt,cdr3_aa
TRBV19,-,TRBJ1-2,-,TGTGCCAGTAGTATTTGGTTGCAGGGGTTGAGCTATGGCTACACCTTC,CASSIWLQGLSYGYTF
TRBV6-5,-,TRBJ1-3,TRBD1,TGTGCCAGCAGCCTGACAGGGCTTGGCGGAAACACCATATATTTT,CASSLTGLGGNTIYF
TRBV29-1,-,TRBJ2-5,-,TGCAGCGGGGTTTTTGGGGCCGAGACCCAGTACTTC,CSGVFGAETQYF
TRBV28,once,TRBJ2-7,-,TGTGCCAGCAGTCTACTAGAGTACGAGCAGTACTTC,CASSLLEYEQYF
TRBV4-2,-,TRBJ2-2,TRBD2,TGTGCCAGCAGCCAAGTGCGGGCCACTAGCGGACAGAACACCGGGGAGCTGTTTTTT,CASSQVRATSGQNTGELFF
TRBV27,-,TRBJ2-4,-,TGTGCCACCGCGACAGTAAACAACATTCAGTACTTC,CATATVNNIQYF
TRBV5-1,-,TRBJ2-3,-,TGCGCCAGCAGCTTGTTGGCGGGCTTGGCCCCAGATACGCAGTATTTT,CASSLLAGLAPDTQYF
TRBV12-3/TRBV12-4,-,TRBJ2-2,-,TGTGCCAGCAGGGGGGCGCGCACCGGGGAGCTGTTTTTT,CASRGARTGELFF
TRBV5-1,-,TRBJ2-2,TRBD1,TGCGCCAGCAGCTTGGGGGACAGGGTCACCGGGGAGCTGTTTTTT,CASSLGDRVTGELFF
TRBV18,once,TRBJ2-2,-,TGTGCCAGCTCCCTATTGGCCCACGGAGAGACCGGGGAGCTGTTTTTT,CASSLLAHGETGELFF
TRBV4-3,-,TRBJ2-7,TRBD2,TGCGCCAGCAGCCCGGGGGGTAGCGGGAGAAACTACGAGCAGTACTTC,CASSPGGSGRNYEQYF
TRBV18,-,TRBJ2-7,-,TGTGCCAGCTCACCACAGACTTACGAGCAGTACTTC,CASSPQTYEQYF
TRBV7-9,-,TRBJ2-5,TRBD2,TGTGCCAGCAGCGGGACTAGGGGTGAGACCCAGTACTTC,CASSGTRGETQYF
TRBV29-1,-,TRBJ2-1,TRBD2,TGCAGCGTTGAGGACGGGAGGGCAAGAAATGAGCAGTTCTTC,CSVEDGRARNEQFF
TRBV18,-,TRBJ1-5,-,TGTGCCAGCTCACCAGCGGTGGATCAGCCCCAGCATTTT,CASSPAVDQPQHF
TRBV5-4,-,TRBJ2-7,-,TGTGCCAGCAGCTTGGGGCTACTAGGCTACGAGCAGTACTTC,CASSLGLLGYEQYF
TRBV2,-,TRBJ1-1,-,TGTGCCAGCAGTGAAGGGACGCGGAACACTGAAGCTTTCTTT,CASSEGTRNTEAFF
TRBV5-1,-,TRBJ2-1,TRBD1,TGCGCCAGCAGCTTAGACAGGGGCTTGTTCTCCTACAATGAGCAGTTCTTC,CASSLDRGLFSYNEQFF
TRBV12-3/TRBV12-4,once,TRBJ2-5,-,TGTGCCAGCACCCCGGGAGAGACCCAGTACTTC,CASTPGETQYF
TRBV3-1/TRBV3-2,-,TRBJ2-3,TRBD1,TGTGCCAGCAGCCCGGGACAGGGTTTTACCCCGCAGTATTTT,CASSPGQGFTPQYF
TRBV5-1,-,TRBJ2-3,-,TGCGCCAGCAGCCAACAGGGGAGGGGTATGGATACGCAGTATTTT,CASSQQGRGMDTQYF
TRBV28,-,TRBJ2-7,TRBD2,TGTGCCAGCATCCCCGGGACTAGCGGGACCTACGAGCAGTACTTC,CASIPGTSGTYEQYF
TRBV5-6,-,TRBJ2-5,TRBD1,TGTGCCAGCAGCTATCGGCCCCTACAGGGGGTAGGGGAGACCCAGTACTTC,CASSYRPLQGVGETQYF
TRBV30,-,TRBJ2-1,TRBD1,TGTGCCTGGAGTGTATCCCGGACAGGGTCCTACAATGAGCAGTTCTTC,CAWSVSRTGSYNEQFF
TRBV28,-,TRBJ2-5,TRBD2,TGTGCCAGCAGTTTAGGGACTAGCTGGGAGACCCAGTACTTC,CASSLGTSWETQYF
TRBV7-2,-,TRBJ1-1,TRBD1,TGTGCCAGCAGCCGCGGGACAGCGAACACTGAAGCTTTCTTT,CASSRGTANTEAFF
TRBV11-2,-,TRBJ1-1,-,TGTGCCAGCAGCTTCCAGGGGAACACTGAAGCTTTCTTT,CASSFQGNTEAFF
TRBV27,-,TRBJ1-5,-,TGTGCCAGCAGTTTCACTCCCAGGCTAAACTACAATCAGCCCCAGCATTTT,CASSFTPRLNYNQPQHF
TRBV6-6,-,TRBJ1-6,-,TGTGCCAGCACTGGGGGGCGTTCACCCCTCCACTTT,CASTGGRSPLHF
TRBV4-3,-,TRBJ2-2,-,TGCGCCAGCAGCCAAGGACTAGGCCCCGGGGAGCTGTTTTTT,CASSQGLGPGELFF
TRBV7-2,once,TRBJ1-5,-,TGTGCCAGCAGCTCAGGGACCACCGATGCCAATCAGCCCCAGCATTTT,CASSSGTTDANQPQHF
TRBV28,-,TRBJ2-3,TRBD2,TGTGCCAGCAGGCTCCTAACAGCGGGAGTCTCAGATACGCAGTATTTT,CASRLLTAGVSDTQYF
TRBV6-5,-,TRBJ1-1,-,TGTGCCAGCAGCTATACGATTAACACTGAAGCTTTCTTT,CASSYTINTEAFF
TRBV25-1,-,TRBJ2-5,-,TGTGCCAGCAGTGAATCGAAGTGGCAAGAGACCCAGTACTTC,CASSESKWQETQYF
TRBV18,once,TRBJ2-7,-,TGTGCCAGCTCAAGCGGAGGTCTCCCCTACGAGCAGTACTTC,CASSSGGLPYEQYF
TRBV9,-,TRBJ1-3,-,TGTGCCAGCAGCGTCTCCAGGGGTAACTCTGGAAACACCATATATTTT,CASSVSRGNSGNTIYF
TRBV9,-,TRBJ2-1,TRBD1,TGTGCCAGCAGCATCCTACAGGGGCAGGACGAGCAGTTCTTC,CASSILQGQDEQFF
TRBV27,-,TRBJ2-1,TRBD2,TGTGCCAGCAGACTCAGACTAGCGTTTAGCTCCTACAATGAGCAGTTCTTC,CASRLRLAFSSYNEQFF
TRBV6-2/TRBV6-3,few,TRBJ1-3,TRBD1,TGTGCCAGCAGTTACTCGCTCGGGACAGGGGAGGACACCATATATTTT,CASSYSLGTGEDTIYF
TRBV9,-,TRBJ2-1,TRBD2,TGTGCCAGCAGCGGCCCCGGGACTAGCGATTTTATTGAGCAGTTCTTC,CASSGPGTSDFIEQFF
TRBV9,-,TRBJ2-1,-,TGTGCCAGCAGCGGGACAAACCTGGGCAATGAGCAGTTCTTC,CASSGTNLGNEQFF
TRBV25-1,-,TRBJ1-5,-,TGTGCCAGCAGCGGCGTCGGCAATCAGCCCCAGCATTTT,CASSGVGNQPQHF
TRBV29-1,-,TRBJ1-1,-,TGCAGCGTTGGCGGGGGAGGCACTGAAGCTTTCTTT,CSVGGGGTEAFF
TRBV6-5,-,TRBJ1-3,-,TGTGCCAGCAGTTACGGGCAGGGTGGACGAAACACCATATATTTT,CASSYGQGGRNTIYF
TRBV19,-,TRBJ1-2,-,TGTGCCAGTAGTATAGACGGTACCTATGGCTACACCTTC,CASSIDGTYGYTF
TRBV11-2,-,TRBJ2-3,-,TGTGCCAGCAAGCTTACACAGGGCACAGATACGCAGTATTTT,CASKLTQGTDTQYF
TRBV5-4,-,TRBJ2-1,TRBD2,TGTGCCAGCAGCTCCTCGGCTAGCGGGAGGGTCAATGAGCAGTTCTTC,CASSSSASGRVNEQFF
TRBV27,-,TRBJ2-1,TRBD2,TGTGCCAGCAGCCTGACTAGCGGGAGTATAAATGAGCAGTTCTTC,CASSLTSGSINEQFF
TRBV6-2/TRBV6-3,-,TRBJ2-7,-,TGTGCCAGCAGTTCTCCGGGACGGGGGATCCCGAAGCAGTACTTC,CASSSPGRGIPKQYF
TRBV18,-,TRBJ2-1,-,TGTGCCAGCTCACCACGGGGACGTTCCTACAATGAGCAGTTCTTC,CASSPRGRSYNEQFF
TRBV6-5,-,TRBJ1-1,TRBD1,TGTGCCAGCAACGACAGGGGGGCTTACACTGAAGCTTTCTTT,CASNDRGAYTEAFF
TRBV4-1,-,TRBJ2-3,-,TGCGCCAGCAGCCAAGGGAACACAGATACGCAGTATTTT,CASSQGNTDTQYF
TRBV3-1/TRBV3-2,-,TRBJ2-7,-,TGTGCCAGCAGCCAAGAGGGCGAGCAGTACTTC,CASSQEGEQYF
TRBV6-6,-,TRBJ1-5,-,TGTGCCAGCAAGAATAGCAATCAGCCCCAGCATTTT,CASKNSNQPQHF
TRBV18,-,TRBJ1-2,TRBD1,TGTGCCAGCTCACCACTGGGACAGAACTATGGCTACACCTTC,CASSPLGQNYGYTF
TRBV28,-,TRBJ2-7,-,TGTGCCAGCAGTTTGGAGGGACCCTACGAGCAGTACTTC,CASSLEGPYEQYF
TRBV7-9,-,TRBJ2-3,TRBD2,TGTGCCAGCAGCTCCATACCACGAGCGGGAGCGGGGGCAGATACGCAGTATTTT,CASSSIPRAGAGADTQYF
TRBV6-5,few,TRBJ2-2,-,TGTGCCAGCCGAACAGGAGCGAACACCGGGGAGCTGTTTTTT,CASRTGANTGELFF
TRBV19,once,TRBJ2-1,TRBD2,TGTGCCAGTGCTAGCGGGAGGCTCTCCTACAATGAGCAGTTCTTC,CASASGRLSYNEQFF
TRBV18,few,TRBJ1-4,-,TGTGCCAGCTCACCGAGAGACGGCGCAACTAATGAAAAACTGTTTTTT,CASSPRDGATNEKLFF